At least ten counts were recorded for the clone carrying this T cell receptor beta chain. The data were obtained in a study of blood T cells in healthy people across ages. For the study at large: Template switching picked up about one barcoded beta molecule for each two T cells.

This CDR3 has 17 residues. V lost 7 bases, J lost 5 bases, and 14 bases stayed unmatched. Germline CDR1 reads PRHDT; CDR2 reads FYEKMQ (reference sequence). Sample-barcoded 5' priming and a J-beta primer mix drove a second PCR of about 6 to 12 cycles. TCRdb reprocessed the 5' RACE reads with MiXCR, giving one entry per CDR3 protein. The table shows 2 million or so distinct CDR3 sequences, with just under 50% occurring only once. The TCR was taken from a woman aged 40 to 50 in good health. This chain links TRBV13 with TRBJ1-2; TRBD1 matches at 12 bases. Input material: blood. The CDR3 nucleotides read TGTGCCAGCACCCCGGGACAGGGGGCTCCTATAGGGTATGGCTACACCTTC. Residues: CASTPGQGAPIGYGYTF.